This T cell receptor (beta chain) derives from a study of vaccination effects on CD4 cells after COVID-19. Study overall: Participants completed two doses of the BNT162b2 or mRNA-1273 vaccine.

Antigen-specific CD4+ T cells were first expanded with viral peptide pools by the ViraFEST assay and only then sequenced. The culture ran for around ten days before CD4+ T cells were isolated. On day 3 and again on day 7, half the medium was replaced with IL-2 medium. A note on this clone: Its antigen is not known.

The CDR3 covers 17 residues. Germline CDR1 KGHSH, CDR2 LQKENI. Trimming took 2 bases from V and 0 from J, leaving 14 bases between them. Study results and caveats: Late after vaccination, infection- and vaccine-induced clones showed marked clonal contraction. From healthy vaccinees, only 1 of 255 vaccine-induced clones also reacted to common cold coronaviruses.

Produced via immunoSEQ multiplex PCR; TCRdb's table is partial and in-frame only. Among about 22,000 clones, 73% were seen once, and the ten largest hold approximately 12%. This receptor was obtained from a human donor who received a COVID-19 vaccine. This specimen was CD4+ T cells from PBMCs cultured with HCoV-229E spike peptides, taken before COVID-19 vaccination. V and J are TRBV18 and TRBJ2-1; D not certain. CDR3 coding DNA: TGTGCCAGCTCACCAGTTTCTTCTGACCCCTCCTACAATGAGCAGTTCTTC. It yields the protein CASSPVSSDPSYNEQFF.